This paragraph reports one T cell receptor beta chain. This entry is derived from a study of T cell changes during pregnancy in multiple sclerosis. Clones were read by immunoSEQ multiplex PCR, and TCRdb kept only the in-frame ones, dropping some. The table records around 80,000 clones, roughly 94% of them present only once. The ends lost 3 bases at V and 6 bases at J; junction bases unmatched: 21. Germline V gives CDR1 MGHRA, CDR2 YSYEKL. This CDR3 region has 20 residues. The chain is built from TRBV4-1 and TRBJ2-3; 10 bases agree with TRBD2. Specimen: peripheral blood, collected in the second trimester of pregnancy. The receptor comes from a female donor in good health, enrolled as a control in a pregnancy study. The CDR3 reads CASSQELAGIARAGRDTQYF. The CDR3 coding sequence is TGCGCCAGCAGCCAGGAACTAGCGGGGATAGCCCGCGCGGGGCGGGATACGCAGTATTTT.